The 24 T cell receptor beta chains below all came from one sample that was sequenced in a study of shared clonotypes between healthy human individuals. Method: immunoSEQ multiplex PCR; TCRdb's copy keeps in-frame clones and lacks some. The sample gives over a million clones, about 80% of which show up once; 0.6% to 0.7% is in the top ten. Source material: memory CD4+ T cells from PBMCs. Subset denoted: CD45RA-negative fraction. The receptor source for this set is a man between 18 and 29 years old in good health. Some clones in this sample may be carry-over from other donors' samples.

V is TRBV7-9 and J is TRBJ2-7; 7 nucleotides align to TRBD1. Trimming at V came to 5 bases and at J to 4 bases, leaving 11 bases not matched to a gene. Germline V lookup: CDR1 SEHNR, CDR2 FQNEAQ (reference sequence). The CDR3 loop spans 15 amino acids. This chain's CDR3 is CASSPSGTDLYEQYF. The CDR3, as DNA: TGTGCCAGCAGCCCGTCCGGGACAGATTTATACGAGCAGTACTTC.

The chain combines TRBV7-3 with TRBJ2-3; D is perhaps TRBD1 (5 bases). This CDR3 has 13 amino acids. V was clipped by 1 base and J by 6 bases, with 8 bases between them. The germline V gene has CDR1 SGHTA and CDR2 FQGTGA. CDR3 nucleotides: TGTGCCAGCAGCTTAATGGGGCTGGATACGCAGTATTTT. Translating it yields CASSLMGLDTQYF.

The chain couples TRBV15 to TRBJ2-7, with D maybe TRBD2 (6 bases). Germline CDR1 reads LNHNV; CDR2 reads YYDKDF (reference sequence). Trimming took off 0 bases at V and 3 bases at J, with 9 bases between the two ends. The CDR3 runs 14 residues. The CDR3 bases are TGTGCCACCAGCAGAGACTCAGCGGGCTACGAGCAGTACTTC. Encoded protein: CATSRDSAGYEQYF.

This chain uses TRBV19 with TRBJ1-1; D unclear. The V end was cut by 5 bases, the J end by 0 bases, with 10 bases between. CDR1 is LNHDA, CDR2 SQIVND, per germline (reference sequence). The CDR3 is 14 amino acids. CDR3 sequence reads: CASSSGLLNTEAFF. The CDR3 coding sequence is TGTGCCAGTAGTTCCGGACTCCTGAACACTGAAGCTTTCTTT. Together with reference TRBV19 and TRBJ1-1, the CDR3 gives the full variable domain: DGGITQSPKYLFRKEGQNVTLSCEQNLNHDAMYWYRQDPGQGLRLIYYSQIVNDFQKGDIAEGYSVSREKKESFPLTVTSAQKNPTAFYLCASSSGLLNTEAFFGQGTRLTVV.

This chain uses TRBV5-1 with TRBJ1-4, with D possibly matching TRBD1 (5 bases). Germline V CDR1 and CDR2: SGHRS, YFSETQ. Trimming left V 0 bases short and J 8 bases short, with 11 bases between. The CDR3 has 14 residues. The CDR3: CASSLAGVEEKLFF. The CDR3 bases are TGCGCCAGCAGCTTGGCGGGGGTGGAGGAAAAACTGTTTTTT.

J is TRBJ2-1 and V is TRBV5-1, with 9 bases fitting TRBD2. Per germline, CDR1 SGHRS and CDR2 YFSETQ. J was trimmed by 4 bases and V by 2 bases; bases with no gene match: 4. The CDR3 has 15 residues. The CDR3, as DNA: TGCGCCAGCAGCTTAGGACTAGCGTGGTACAATGAGCAGTTCTTC. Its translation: CASSLGLAWYNEQFF.

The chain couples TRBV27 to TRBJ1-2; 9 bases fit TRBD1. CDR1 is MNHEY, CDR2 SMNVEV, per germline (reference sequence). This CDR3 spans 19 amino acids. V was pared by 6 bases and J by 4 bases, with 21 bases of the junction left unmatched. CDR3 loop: CASSPDARDRDQSLYGYTF. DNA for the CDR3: TGTGCCAGCAGCCCGGATGCCCGGGACAGGGATCAATCCCTCTATGGCTACACCTTC.

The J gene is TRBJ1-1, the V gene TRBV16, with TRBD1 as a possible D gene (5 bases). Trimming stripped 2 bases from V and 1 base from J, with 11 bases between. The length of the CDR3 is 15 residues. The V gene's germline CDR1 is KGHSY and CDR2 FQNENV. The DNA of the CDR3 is TGTGCCAGCAGCCAACTAGGGACTAGGAACACTGAAGCTTTCTTT. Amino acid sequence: CASSQLGTRNTEAFF.

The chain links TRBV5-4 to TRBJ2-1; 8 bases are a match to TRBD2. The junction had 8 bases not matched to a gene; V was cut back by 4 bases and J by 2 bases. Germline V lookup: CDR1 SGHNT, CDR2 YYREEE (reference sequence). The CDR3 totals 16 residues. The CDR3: CASSAGGGTTYNEQFF. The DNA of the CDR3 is TGTGCCAGCAGCGCGGGAGGAGGGACCACCTACAATGAGCAGTTCTTC.

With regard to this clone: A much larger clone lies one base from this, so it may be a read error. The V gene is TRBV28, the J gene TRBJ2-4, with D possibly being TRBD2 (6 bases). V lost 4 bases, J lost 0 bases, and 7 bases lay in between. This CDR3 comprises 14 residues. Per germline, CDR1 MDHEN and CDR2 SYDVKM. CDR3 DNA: TGTGCCAGCAGTTCGGGACTAGCCAAAAACATTCAGTACTTC. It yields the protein CASSSGLAKNIQYF.

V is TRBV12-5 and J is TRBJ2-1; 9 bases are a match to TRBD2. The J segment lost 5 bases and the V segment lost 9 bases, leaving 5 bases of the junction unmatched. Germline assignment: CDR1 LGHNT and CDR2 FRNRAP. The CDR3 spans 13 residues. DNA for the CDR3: TGTGCTAGCAGGGGACTAGCAGACAATGAGCAGTTCTTC. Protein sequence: CASRGLADNEQFF.

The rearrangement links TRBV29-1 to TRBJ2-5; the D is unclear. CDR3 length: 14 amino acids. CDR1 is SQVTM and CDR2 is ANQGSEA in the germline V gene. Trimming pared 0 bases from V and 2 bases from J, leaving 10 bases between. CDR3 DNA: TGCAGCGTTGAAGATCGACGGAAACAAGAGACCCAGTACTTC. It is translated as CSVEDRRKQETQYF.

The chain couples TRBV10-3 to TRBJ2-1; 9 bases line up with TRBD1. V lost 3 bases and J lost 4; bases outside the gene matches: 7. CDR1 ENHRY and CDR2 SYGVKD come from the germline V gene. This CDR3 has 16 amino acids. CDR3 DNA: TGTGCCATCAGTGATGTTTGGGGACAGGGTTACAATGAGCAGTTCTTC. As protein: CAISDVWGQGYNEQFF.

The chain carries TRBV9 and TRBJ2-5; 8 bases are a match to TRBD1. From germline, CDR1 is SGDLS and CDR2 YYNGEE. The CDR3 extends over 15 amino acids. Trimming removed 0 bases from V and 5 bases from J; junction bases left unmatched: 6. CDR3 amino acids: CASSVDTTGEETQYF. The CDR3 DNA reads TGTGCCAGCAGCGTAGATACGACAGGGGAGGAGACCCAGTACTTC.

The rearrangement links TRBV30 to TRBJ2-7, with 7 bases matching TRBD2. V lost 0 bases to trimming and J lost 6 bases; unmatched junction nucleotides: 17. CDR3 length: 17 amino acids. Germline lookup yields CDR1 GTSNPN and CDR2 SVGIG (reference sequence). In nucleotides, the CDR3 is TGTGCCTGGAGTGTCGGTCTAGCGGCAAAAGAAGGCGGCGAGCAGTACTTC. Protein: CAWSVGLAAKEGGEQYF.

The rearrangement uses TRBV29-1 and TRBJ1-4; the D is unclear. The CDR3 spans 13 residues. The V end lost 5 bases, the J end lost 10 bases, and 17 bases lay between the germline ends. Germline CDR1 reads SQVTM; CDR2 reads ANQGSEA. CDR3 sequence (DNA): TGCAGCGTTCAGAAAACACGGGGAGGAAAACTGTTTTTT. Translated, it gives CSVQKTRGGKLFF.

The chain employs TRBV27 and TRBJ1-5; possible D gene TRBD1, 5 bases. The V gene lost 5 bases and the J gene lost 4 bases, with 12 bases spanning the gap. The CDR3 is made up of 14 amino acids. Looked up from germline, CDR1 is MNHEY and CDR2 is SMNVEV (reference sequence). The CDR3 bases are TGTGCCAGCAGTACCGTGGGGCCAAATCAGCCCCAGCATTTT. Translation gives CASSTVGPNQPQHF.

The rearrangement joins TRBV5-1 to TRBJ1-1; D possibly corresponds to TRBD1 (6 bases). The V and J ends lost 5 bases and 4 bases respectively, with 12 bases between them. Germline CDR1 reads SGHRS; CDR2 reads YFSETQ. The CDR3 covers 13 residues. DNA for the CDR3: TGCGCCAGCAGGAGCGTAGGGGGCACTGAAGCTTTCTTT. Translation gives CASRSVGGTEAFF.

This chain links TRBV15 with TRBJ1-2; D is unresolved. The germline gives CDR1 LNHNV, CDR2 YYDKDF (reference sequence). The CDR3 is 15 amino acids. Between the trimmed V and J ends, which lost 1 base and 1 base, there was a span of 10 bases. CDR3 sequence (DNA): TGTGCCACCAGCAGAGGGGATCTGATTAACTATGGCTACACCTTC. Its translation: CATSRGDLINYGYTF.

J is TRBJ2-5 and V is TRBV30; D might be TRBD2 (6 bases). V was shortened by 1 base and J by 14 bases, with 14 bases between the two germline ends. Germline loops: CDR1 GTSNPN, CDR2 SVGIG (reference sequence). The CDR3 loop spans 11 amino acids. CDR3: CAWSETSFQYF. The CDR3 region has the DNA TGTGCCTGGAGTGAGACTAGTTTCCAATACTTC.

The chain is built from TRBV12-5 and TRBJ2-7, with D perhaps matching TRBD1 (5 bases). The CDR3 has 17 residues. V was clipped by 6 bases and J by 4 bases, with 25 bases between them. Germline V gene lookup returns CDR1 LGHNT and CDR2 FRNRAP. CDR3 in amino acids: CASGGAPKVPPCYEQYF. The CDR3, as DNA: TGTGCTAGTGGAGGGGCCCCTAAGGTCCCCCCCTGTTACGAGCAGTACTTC.

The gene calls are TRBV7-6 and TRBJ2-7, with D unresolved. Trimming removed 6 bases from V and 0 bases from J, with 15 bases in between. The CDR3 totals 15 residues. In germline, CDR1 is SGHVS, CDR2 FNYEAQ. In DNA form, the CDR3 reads TGTGCCAGCAGTGAAGGGCCATTTACCTCCTACGAGCAGTACTTC. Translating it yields CASSEGPFTSYEQYF.

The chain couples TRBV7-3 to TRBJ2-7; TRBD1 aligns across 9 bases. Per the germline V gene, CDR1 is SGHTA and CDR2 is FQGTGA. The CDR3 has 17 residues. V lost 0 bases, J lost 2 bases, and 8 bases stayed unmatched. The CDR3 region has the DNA TGTGCCAGCAGCTTAACTTTTGGGGACAGGGCCCCCTACGAGCAGTACTTC. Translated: CASSLTFGDRAPYEQYF.

The CDR3 reads CAAGTGVYGYTF. DNA for the CDR3: TGTGCCGCGGGTACAGGGGTCTATGGCTACACCTTC. This sequence joins TRBV28 and TRBJ1-2, with 7 bases identical to TRBD1. CDR1 and CDR2 from the germline V gene are MDHEN and SYDVKM. The CDR3 spans 12 residues. The J segment lost 4 bases and the V segment lost 11 bases, leaving 7 bases of the junction unmatched.